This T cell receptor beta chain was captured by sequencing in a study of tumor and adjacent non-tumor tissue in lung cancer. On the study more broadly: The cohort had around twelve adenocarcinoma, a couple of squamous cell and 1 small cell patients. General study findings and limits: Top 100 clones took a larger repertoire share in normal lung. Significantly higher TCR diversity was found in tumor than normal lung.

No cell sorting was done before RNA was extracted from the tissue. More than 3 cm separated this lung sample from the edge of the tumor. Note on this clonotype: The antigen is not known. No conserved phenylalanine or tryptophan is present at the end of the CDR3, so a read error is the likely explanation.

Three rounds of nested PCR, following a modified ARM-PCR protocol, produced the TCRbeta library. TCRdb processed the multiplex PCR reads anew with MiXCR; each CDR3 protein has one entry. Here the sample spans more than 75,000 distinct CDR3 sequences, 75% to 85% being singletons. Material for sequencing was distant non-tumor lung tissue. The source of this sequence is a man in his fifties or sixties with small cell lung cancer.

CDR3 nucleotide sequence: TGTGCCATCAATGAGTTCAGTCATTCCCGGGACCCGTACAATGAGCAGTTCTAC. The encoded protein is CAINEFSHSRDPYNEQFY. The V call is TRBV10-3, the J call TRBJ2-1; the D call may be TRBD1 or TRBD2 (5 bases each). There are 18 residues in the CDR3. Looked up from germline, CDR1 is ENHRY and CDR2 is SYGVKD.